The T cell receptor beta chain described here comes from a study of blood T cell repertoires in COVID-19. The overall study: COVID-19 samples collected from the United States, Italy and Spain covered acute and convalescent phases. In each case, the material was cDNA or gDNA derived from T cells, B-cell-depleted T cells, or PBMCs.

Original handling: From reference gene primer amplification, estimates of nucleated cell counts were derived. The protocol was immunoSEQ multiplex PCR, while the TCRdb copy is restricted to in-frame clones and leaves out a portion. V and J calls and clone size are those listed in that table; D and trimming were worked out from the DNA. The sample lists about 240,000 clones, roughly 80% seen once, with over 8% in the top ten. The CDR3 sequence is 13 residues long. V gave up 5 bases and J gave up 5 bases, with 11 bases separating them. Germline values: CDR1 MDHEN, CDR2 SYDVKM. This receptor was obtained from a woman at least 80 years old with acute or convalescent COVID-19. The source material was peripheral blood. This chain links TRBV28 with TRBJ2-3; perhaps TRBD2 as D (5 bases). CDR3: CASSLDGIDTQYF. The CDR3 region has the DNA TGTGCCAGCAGTCTGGACGGGATAGATACGCAGTATTTT.